Each of the 4 T cell receptor beta chains below was sequenced from the same sample in a study of cytomegalovirus exposure and HLA in healthy donors. This PCR relied on a set of 60 Vbeta primers and 13 Jbeta primers. Clones were read by immunoSEQ multiplex PCR, and TCRdb kept only the in-frame ones, dropping some. The sample carries approximately 140,000 clones, 60% to 80% recorded once. The specimen sequenced was PBMCs. The receptor set was obtained from a woman aged 55-69 years in good health and CMV-seronegative.

V gene TRBV13 combines with J gene TRBJ2-4; weak D call: TRBD1 (6 bases). The germline gives CDR1 PRHDT, CDR2 FYEKMQ (reference sequence). The germline V and J ends were trimmed by 5 bases and 0 bases, with 14 bases remaining between them. The CDR3 is made up of 16 amino acids. DNA for the CDR3: TGTGCCAGCAGCCCAAGACAGGACTTAGCCAAAAACATTCAGTACTTC. This gives the protein CASSPRQDLAKNIQYF.

The chain uses TRBV28 and TRBJ1-5; TRBD1 is a possible D gene (5 bases). CDR3 length: 14 amino acids. CDR1 and CDR2 from the germline V gene are MDHEN and SYDVKM. V was trimmed by 6 bases and J by 6 bases, leaving 15 bases between them. The CDR3 here is CASRQGARSQPQHF. The CDR3 DNA reads TGTGCCAGCAGACAAGGGGCGCGTAGTCAGCCCCAGCATTTT.

This chain uses TRBV2 with TRBJ1-1, with D uncertain. Trimming removed 6 bases from V and 0 bases from J, with 8 bases in between. The CDR3 covers 13 residues. Germline V gene data show CDR1 as SNHLY and CDR2 as FYNNEI. CDR3 loop: CASRGALNTEAFF. The CDR3 nucleotides are TGTGCCAGCAGGGGAGCATTGAACACTGAAGCTTTCTTT.

In its sample, this clone was seen once. The chain is built from TRBV5-6 and TRBJ2-3; TRBD2 agrees at 15 bases. CDR1 and CDR2 (germline): SGHDT, YYEEEE. J was trimmed by 6 bases and V by 3 bases; bases with no gene match: 11. The CDR3 runs to 18 residues. The CDR3 nucleotides are TGTGCCAGCAGCTGGGGAACCGGACTAGCGGGGGGGCAGGATACGCAGTATTTT. Protein sequence: CASSWGTGLAGGQDTQYF.